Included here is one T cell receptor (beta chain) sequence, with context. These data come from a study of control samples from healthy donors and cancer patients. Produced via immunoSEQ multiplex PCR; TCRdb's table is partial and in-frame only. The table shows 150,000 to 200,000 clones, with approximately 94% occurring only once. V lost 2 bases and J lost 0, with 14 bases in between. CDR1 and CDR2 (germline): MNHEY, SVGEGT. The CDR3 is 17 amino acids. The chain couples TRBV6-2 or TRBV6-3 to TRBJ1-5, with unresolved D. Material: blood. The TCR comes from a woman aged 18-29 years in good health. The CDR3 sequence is CASSYAILSNSNQPQHF. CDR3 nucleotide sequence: TGTGCCAGCAGTTACGCCATTTTATCTAATAGCAATCAGCCCCAGCATTTT.